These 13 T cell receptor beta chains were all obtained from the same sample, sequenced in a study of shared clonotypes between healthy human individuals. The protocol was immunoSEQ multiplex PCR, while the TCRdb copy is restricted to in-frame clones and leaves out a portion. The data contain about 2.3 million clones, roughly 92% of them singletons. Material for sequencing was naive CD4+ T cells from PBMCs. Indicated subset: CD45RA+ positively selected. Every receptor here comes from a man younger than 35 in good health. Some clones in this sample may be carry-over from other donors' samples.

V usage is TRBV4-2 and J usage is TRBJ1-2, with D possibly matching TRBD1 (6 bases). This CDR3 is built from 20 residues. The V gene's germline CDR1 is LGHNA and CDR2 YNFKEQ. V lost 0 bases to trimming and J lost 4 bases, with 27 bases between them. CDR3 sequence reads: CASSQERRGTGFLGGYGYTF. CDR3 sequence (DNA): TGTGCCAGCAGCCAAGAGAGGAGGGGGACGGGCTTCTTGGGGGGCTATGGCTACACCTTC.

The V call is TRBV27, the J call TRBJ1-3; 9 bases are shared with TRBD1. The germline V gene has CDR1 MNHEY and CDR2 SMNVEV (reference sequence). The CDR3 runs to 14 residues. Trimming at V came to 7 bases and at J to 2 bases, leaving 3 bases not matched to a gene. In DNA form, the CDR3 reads TGTGCCAGCAAAGGGACAGGGACTGGAAACACCATATATTTT. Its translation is CASKGTGTGNTIYF.

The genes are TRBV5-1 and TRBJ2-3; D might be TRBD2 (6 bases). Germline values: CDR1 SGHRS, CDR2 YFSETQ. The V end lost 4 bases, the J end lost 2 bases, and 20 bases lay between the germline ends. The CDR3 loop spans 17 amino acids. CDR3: CASSQPQRAGSTDTQYF. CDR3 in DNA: TGCGCCAGCAGCCAACCCCAGAGGGCGGGATCCACAGATACGCAGTATTTT.

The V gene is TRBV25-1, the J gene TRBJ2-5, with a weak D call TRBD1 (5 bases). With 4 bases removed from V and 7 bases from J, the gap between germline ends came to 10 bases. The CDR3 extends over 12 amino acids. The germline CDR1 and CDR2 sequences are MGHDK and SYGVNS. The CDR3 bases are TGTGCCAGCAGTGCCCCGCAGGGGACCCAGTACTTC. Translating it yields CASSAPQGTQYF.

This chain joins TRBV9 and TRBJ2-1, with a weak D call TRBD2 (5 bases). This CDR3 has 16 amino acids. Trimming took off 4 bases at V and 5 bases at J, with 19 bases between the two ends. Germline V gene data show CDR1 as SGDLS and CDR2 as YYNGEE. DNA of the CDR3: TGTGCCAGCAGCCCCCCGGGGTTTGCGCCAAACAATGAGCAGTTCTTC. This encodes CASSPPGFAPNNEQFF.

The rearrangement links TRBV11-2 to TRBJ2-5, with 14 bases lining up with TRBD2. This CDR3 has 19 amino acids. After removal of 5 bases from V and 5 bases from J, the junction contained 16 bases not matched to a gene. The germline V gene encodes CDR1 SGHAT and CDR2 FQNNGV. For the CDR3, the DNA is TGTGCCAGCAGCGCACAGGGACTAGCGGGAGAATTGTATCTGGAGACCCAGTACTTC. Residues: CASSAQGLAGELYLETQYF.

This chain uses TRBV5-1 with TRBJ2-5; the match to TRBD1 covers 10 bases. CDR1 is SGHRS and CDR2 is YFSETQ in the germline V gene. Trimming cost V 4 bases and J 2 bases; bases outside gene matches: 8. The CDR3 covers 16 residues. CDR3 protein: CASSRAPGQGQETQYF. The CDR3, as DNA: TGCGCCAGCAGCCGGGCACCGGGACAGGGGCAAGAGACCCAGTACTTC.

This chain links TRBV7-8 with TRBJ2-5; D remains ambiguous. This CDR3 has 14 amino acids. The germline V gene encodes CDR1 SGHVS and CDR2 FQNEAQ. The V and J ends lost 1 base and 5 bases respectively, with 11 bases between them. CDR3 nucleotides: TGTGCCAGCAGCTTAGGTCCGGCCCGTGAGACCCAGTACTTC. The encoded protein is CASSLGPARETQYF.

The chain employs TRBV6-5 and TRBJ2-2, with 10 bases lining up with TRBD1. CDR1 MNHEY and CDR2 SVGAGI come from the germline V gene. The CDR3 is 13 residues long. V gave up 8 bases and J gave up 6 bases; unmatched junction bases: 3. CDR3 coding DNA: TGTGCCAGCCGGGACAGGGGCCCCGGGGAGCTGTTTTTT. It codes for CASRDRGPGELFF.

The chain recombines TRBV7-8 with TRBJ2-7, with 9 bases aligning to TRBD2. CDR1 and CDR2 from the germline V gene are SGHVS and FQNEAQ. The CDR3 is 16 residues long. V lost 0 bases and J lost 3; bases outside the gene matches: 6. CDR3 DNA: TGTGCCAGCAGCTTAGCGCGTAGTAGCGGGAGCTACGAGCAGTACTTC. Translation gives CASSLARSSGSYEQYF.

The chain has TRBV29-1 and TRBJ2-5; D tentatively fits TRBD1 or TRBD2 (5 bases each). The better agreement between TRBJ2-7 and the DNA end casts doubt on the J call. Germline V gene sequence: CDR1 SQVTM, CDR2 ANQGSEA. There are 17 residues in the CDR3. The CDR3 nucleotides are TGCAGCGTTCCTAAGAGGGATCCCTGGCAGGGCATCCACGAGCAGTACTTC. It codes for CSVPKRDPWQGIHEQYF.

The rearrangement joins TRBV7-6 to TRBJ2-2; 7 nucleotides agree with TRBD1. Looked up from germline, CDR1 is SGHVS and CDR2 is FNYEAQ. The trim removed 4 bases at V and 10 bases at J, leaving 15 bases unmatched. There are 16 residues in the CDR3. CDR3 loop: CASSSSLSDRDEELFF. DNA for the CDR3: TGTGCCAGCAGCTCTTCCCTTTCAGACAGGGACGAGGAGCTGTTTTTT.

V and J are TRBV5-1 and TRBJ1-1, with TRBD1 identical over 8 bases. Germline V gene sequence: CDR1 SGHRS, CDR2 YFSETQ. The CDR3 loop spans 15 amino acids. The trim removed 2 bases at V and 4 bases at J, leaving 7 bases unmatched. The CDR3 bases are TGCGCCAGCAGCTTAGACAAAACAGGGGGCACTGAAGCTTTCTTT. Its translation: CASSLDKTGGTEAFF.